This TCR beta chain was profiled in a study of shared clonotypes between healthy human individuals. Produced via immunoSEQ multiplex PCR; TCRdb's table is partial and in-frame only. The sample gives hundreds of thousands of clones, roughly three quarters of which show up once; under 15% is in the top ten. Germline V gene sequence: CDR1 MNHEY, CDR2 SMNVEV (reference sequence). The CDR3 is made up of 13 amino acids. V gave up 10 bases and J gave up 2 bases, with 12 bases separating them. The sample comprised PBMCs. This chain uses TRBV27 with TRBJ2-1, with D possibly matching TRBD2 (5 bases). The receptor was isolated from a woman aged 40 to 50 in good health. Some clones in this sample may be carry-over from other donors' samples. CDR3 loop: CATGVAAYNEQFF. The CDR3, as DNA: TGTGCCACCGGGGTGGCGGCCTACAATGAGCAGTTCTTC.